This TCR beta chain was obtained from a study of response to subunit inactivated influenza vaccine. Broader study findings: There was a suggestion from the authors that each seasonal influenza vaccination recruits few new T cells.

This clonotype was seen a handful of times. Its target is unknown. The CDR3 spans 17 residues. Between the trimmed V and J ends, which lost 0 bases and 6 bases, there was a span of 17 bases. Germline CDR1 is LGHNA and CDR2 is YNFKEQ. TCRdb analysed the RT-PCR reads with MiXCR anew, one entry per CDR3 protein. Of about 190,000 distinct CDR3 sequences listed, roughly an eighth were seen once; the top ten hold about 28%. The source was CD8+ T cells sorted from PBMCs, collected approximately 5 days after vaccination. V gene TRBV4-2 combines with J gene TRBJ2-2; D is undetermined. The sequence was collected from a man between 50 and 59 years old who received an inactivated influenza vaccine. The CDR3 DNA sequence: TGTGCCAGCAGCCAAGATCTAGGACGGAGCCCACCCGGGGAGCTGTTTTTT. Translated: CASSQDLGRSPPGELFF.